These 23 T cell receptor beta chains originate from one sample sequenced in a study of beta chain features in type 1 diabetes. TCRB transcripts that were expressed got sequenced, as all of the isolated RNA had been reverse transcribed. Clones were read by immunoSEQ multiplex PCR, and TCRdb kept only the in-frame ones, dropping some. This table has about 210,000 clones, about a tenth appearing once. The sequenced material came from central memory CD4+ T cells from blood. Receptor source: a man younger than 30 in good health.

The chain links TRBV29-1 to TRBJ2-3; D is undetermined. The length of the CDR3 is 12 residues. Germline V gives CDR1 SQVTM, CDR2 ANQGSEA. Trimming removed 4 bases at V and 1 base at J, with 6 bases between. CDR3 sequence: CSVVTGTDTQYF. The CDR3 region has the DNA TGCAGCGTTGTAACTGGCACAGATACGCAGTATTTT.

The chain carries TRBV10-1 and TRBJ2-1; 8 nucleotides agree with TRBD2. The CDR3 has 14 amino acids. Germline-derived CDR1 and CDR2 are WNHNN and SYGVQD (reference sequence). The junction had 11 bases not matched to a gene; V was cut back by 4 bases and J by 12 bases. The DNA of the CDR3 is TGCGCCAGCAGTGTTACACTGGCGGGAGGAGGGCAGTTCTTC. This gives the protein CASSVTLAGGGQFF.

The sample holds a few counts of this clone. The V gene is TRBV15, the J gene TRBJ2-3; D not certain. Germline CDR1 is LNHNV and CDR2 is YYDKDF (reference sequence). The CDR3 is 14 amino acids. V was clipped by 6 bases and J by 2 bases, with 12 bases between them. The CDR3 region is CATRPDGYTDTQYF. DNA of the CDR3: TGTGCCACCAGACCGGACGGGTACACAGATACGCAGTATTTT.

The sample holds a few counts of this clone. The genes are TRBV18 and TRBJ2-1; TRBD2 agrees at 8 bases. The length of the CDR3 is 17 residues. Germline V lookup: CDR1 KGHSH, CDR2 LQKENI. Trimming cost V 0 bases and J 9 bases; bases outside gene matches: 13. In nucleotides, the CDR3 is TGTGCCAGCTCACCACCAGAGGCGGCGGGAGGAGGGGGTGAGCAGTTCTTC. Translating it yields CASSPPEAAGGGGEQFF.

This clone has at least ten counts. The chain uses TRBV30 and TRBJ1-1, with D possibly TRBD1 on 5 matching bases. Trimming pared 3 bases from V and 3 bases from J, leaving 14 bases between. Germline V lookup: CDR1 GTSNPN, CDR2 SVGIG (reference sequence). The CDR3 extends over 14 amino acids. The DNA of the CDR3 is TGTGCCTGGAGCCGGGGGATGAAGGACACTGAAGCTTTCTTT. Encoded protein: CAWSRGMKDTEAFF.

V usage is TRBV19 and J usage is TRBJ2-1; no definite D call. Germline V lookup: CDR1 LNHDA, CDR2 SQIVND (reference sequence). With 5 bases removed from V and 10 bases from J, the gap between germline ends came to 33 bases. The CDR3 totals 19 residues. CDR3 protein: CASSSPYEEGLHTLSEQFF. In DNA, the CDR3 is TGTGCCAGTAGTTCACCCTACGAGGAAGGCCTACACACCTTATCCGAGCAGTTCTTC.

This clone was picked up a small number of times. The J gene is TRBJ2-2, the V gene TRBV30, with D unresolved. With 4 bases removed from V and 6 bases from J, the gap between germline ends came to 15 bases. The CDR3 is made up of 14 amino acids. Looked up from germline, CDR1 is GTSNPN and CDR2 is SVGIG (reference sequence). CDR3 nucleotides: TGTGCCTGGACGGACCTTGTACGGTCCGGGGAGCTGTTTTTT. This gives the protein CAWTDLVRSGELFF. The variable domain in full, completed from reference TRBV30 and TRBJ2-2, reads SQTIHQWPATLVQPVGSPLSLECTVEGTSNPNLYWYRQAAGRGLQLLFYSVGIGQISSEVPQNLSASRPQDRQFILSSKKLLLSDSGFYLCAWTDLVRSGELFFGEGSRLTVL.

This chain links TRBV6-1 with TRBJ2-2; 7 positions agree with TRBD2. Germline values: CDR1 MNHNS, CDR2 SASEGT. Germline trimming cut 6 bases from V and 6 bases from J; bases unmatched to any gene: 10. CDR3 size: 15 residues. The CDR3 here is CASSYDRTRAGELFF. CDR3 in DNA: TGTGCCAGCAGCTATGACCGGACTAGGGCCGGGGAGCTGTTTTTT.

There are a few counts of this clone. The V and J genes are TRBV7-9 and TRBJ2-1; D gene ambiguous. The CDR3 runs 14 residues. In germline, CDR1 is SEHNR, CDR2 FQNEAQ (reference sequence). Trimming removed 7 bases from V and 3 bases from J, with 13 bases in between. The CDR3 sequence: CASTPGGSYNEQFF. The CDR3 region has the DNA TGTGCCAGCACCCCTGGCGGCAGCTACAATGAGCAGTTCTTC.

CDR3 protein: CASSEGGYGYTF. The CDR3 DNA reads TGTGCCAGCAGTGAAGGAGGGTACGGCTACACCTTC. The J gene is TRBJ1-2, the V gene TRBV2, with unresolved D. CDR1 and CDR2 from the germline V gene are SNHLY and FYNNEI. This CDR3 region has 12 residues. Trimming shortened V by 1 base and J by 8 bases, and 8 bases separated the two germline ends.

CDR3 nucleotide sequence: TGTGCCAGCAGCGTGAATATCGGGACAGGGAAATCCAATGAGCAGTTCTTC. The encoded protein is CASSVNIGTGKSNEQFF. The chain joins TRBV7-2 to TRBJ2-1; 9 bases line up with TRBD1. After removal of 5 bases from V and 6 bases from J, the junction contained 14 bases not matched to a gene. Germline V lookup: CDR1 SGHTA, CDR2 FQGNSA. This CDR3 contains 17 residues.

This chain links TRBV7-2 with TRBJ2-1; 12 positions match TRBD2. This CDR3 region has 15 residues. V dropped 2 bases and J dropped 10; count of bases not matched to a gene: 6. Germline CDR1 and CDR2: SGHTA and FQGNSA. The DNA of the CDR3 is TGTGCCAGCAGCTTATTTGCTAGCGGGAGGGGCGAGCAGTTCTTC. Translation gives CASSLFASGRGEQFF.

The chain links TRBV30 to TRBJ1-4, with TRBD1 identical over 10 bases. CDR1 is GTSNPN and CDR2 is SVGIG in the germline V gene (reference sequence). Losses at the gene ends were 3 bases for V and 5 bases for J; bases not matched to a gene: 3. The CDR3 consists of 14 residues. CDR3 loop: CAWSRDRGNEKLFF. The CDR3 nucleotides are TGTGCCTGGAGCAGGGACAGGGGAAATGAAAAACTGTTTTTT.

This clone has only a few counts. The DNA of the CDR3 is TGTGCCAGCAGCAAGGGGATGAGGAGTAGTGGCTACACCTTC. Translated, it gives CASSKGMRSSGYTF. The V gene is TRBV6-5, the J gene TRBJ1-2, with TRBD1 as a possible D gene (5 bases). Germline V gene sequence: CDR1 MNHEY, CDR2 SVGAGI. CDR3 size: 14 residues. The V and J ends lost 6 bases and 7 bases respectively, with 18 bases between them.

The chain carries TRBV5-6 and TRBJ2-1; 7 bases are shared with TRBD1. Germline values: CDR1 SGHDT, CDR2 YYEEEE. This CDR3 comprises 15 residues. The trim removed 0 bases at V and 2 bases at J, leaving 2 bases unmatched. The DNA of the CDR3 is TGTGCCAGCAGCTTGGCCCAGGGGGCCTACAATGAGCAGTTCTTC. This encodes CASSLAQGAYNEQFF.

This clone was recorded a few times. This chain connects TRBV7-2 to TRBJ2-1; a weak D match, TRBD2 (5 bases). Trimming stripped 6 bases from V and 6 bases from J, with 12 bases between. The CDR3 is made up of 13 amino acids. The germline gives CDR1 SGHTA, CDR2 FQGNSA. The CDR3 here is CASRTGLANEQFF. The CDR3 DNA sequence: TGTGCCAGCAGAACCGGACTGGCCAATGAGCAGTTCTTC. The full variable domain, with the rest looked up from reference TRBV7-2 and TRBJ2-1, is GAGVSQSPSNKVTEKGKDVELRCDPISGHTALYWYRQSLGQGLEFLIYFQGNSAPDKSGLPSDRFSAERTGGSVSTLTIQRTQQEDSAVYLCASRTGLANEQFFGPGTRLTVL.

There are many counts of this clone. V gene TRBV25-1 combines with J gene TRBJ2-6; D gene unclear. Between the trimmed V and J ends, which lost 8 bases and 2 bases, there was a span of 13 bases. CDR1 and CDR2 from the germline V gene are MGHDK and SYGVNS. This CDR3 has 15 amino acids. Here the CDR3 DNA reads TGTGCCAGCTCAAGCTCTGGAGCTGGGGCCAACGTCCTGACTTTC. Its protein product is CASSSSGAGANVLTF.

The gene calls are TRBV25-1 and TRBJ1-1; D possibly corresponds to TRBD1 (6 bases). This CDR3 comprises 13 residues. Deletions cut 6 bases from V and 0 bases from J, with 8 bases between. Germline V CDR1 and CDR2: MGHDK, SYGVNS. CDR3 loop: CASRGQLNTEAFF. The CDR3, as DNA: TGTGCCAGCAGAGGACAGCTGAACACTGAAGCTTTCTTT.

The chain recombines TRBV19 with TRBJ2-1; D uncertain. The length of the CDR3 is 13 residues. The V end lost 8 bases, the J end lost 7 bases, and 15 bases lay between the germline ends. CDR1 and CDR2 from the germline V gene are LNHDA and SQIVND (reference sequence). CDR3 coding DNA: TGTGCCAGTTTGCCAGCGATAGGAAATGAGCAGTTCTTC. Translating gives CASLPAIGNEQFF.

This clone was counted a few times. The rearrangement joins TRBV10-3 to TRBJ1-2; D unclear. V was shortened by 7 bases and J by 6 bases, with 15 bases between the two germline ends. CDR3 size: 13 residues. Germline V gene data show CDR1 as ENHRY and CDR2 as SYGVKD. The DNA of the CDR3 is TGTGCCATCACCTTTGACCCGCGGGATGGCTACACCTTC. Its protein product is CAITFDPRDGYTF.

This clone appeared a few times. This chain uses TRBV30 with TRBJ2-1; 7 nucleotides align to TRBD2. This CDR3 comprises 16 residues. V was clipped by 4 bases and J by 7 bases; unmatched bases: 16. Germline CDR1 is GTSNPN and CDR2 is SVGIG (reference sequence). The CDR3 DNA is TGTGCCTGGAAACGGCCTGGGCTAGCGGTCGAAAATGAGCAGTTCTTC. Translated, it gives CAWKRPGLAVENEQFF.

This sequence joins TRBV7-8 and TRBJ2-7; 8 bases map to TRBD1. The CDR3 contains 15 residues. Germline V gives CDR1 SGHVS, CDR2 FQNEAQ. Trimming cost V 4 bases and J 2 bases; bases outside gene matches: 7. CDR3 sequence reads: CASSSRQGSPYEQYF. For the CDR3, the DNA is TGTGCCAGCAGCTCGCGACAGGGGTCCCCCTACGAGCAGTACTTC. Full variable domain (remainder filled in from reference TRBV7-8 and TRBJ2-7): GAGVSQSPRYKVAKRGQDVALRCDPISGHVSLFWYQQALGQGPEFLTYFQNEAQLDKSGLPSDRFFAERPEGSVSTLKIQRTQQEDSAVYLCASSSRQGSPYEQYFGPGTRLTVT.

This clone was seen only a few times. In nucleotides, the CDR3 is TGTGCCTGGAGCGGACAGGTCGGATACGAGCAGTACTTC. It translates to CAWSGQVGYEQYF. This chain uses TRBV30 with TRBJ2-7; 7 bases agree with TRBD1. This CDR3 region has 13 residues. The J segment lost 4 bases and the V segment lost 3 bases, leaving 6 bases of the junction unmatched. From germline, CDR1 is GTSNPN and CDR2 SVGIG (reference sequence).